This T cell receptor beta chain came from a study of T cell responses to AZD1222 COVID-19 vaccine. Germline loops: CDR1 SGHVS, CDR2 FQNEAQ. Trimming removed 1 base at V and 6 bases at J, with 6 bases between. CDR3 length equals 12 residues. TCRdb's copy holds only in-frame clones and misses some; the assay was immunoSEQ multiplex PCR. This sample carries some 130,000 clones, approximately 91% of them seen once, and the ten largest clones take approximately 0.98%. The sequence came from an adult who received the AZD1222 COVID-19 vaccine. The specimen was peripheral blood, collected 28 days after the second AZD1222 dose. This chain connects TRBV7-8 to TRBJ2-5; D is uncertain. The CDR3 DNA is TGTGCCAGCAGCTTAGGGGGTAAGACCCAGTACTTC. Translating it yields CASSLGGKTQYF.